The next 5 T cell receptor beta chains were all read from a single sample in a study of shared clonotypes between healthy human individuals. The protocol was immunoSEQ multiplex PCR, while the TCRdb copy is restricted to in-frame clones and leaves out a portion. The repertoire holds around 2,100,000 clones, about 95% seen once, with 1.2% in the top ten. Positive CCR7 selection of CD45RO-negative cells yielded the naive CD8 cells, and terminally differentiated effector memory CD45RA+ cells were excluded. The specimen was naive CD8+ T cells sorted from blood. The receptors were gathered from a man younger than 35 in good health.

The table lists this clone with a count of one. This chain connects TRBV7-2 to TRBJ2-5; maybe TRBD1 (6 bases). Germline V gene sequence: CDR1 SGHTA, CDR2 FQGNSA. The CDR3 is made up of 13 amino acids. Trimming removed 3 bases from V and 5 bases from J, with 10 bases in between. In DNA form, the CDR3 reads TGTGCCAGCAGCTTGACAGGTTCGGAGACCCAGTACTTC. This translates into CASSLTGSETQYF.

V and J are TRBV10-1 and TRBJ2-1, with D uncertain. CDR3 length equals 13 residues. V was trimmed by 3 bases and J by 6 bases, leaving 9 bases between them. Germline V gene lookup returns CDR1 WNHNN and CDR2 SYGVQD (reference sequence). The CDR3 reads CASSDGSSNEQFF. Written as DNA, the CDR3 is TGCGCCAGCAGTGACGGTAGCAGCAATGAGCAGTTCTTC.

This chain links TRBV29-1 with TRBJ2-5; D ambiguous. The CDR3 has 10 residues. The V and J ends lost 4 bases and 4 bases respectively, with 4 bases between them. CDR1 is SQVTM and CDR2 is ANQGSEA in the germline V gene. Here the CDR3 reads CSVGGETQYF. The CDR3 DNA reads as TGCAGCGTTGGTGGAGAGACCCAGTACTTC. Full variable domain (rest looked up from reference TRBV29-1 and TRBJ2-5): SAVISQKPSRDICQRGTSLTIQCQVDSQVTMMFWYRQQPGQSLTLIATANQGSEATYESGFVIDKFPISRPNLTFSTLTVSNMSPEDSSIYLCSVGGETQYFGPGTRLLVL.

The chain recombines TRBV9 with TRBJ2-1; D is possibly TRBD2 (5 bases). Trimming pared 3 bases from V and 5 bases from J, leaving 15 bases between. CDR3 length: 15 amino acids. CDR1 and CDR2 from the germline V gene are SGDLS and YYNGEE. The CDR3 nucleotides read TGTGCCAGCAGCGACCCTCTACTAGGAAACAATGAGCAGTTCTTC. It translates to CASSDPLLGNNEQFF.

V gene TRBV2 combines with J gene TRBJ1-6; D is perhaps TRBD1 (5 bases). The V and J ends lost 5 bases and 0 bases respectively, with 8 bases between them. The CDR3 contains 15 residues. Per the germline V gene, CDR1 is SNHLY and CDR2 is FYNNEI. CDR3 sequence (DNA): TGTGCCAGCAGTACTGACAGCTCCTATAATTCACCCCTCCACTTT. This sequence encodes CASSTDSSYNSPLHF.